This TCR beta chain was captured in a study of tumor-infiltrating lymphocytes in primary liver carcinoma. In its sample, this clonotype was seen many times. This CDR3 is 14 amino acids long. V was pared by 7 bases and J by 7 bases, with 8 bases of the junction left unmatched. Synthesis of TCR beta cDNA was carried out from 500 ng total RNA with a constant-region primer. Amplification in three nested multiplex PCR rounds with slightly modified ARM-PCR gave rise to TCR beta libraries. Use of TRBV1-TRBV30 forward primers with a C-beta reverse primer characterized the first two PCR rounds, which lasted roughly 9 cycles each. TCRdb reprocessed the multiplex PCR reads with MiXCR, giving one entry per CDR3 protein. The sample lists about 120,000 distinct CDR3 sequences, approximately 68% occurring once. Unsorted bulk tissue (about 18-30 mg) underwent RNA and DNA co-extraction.

This receptor was identified in a woman aged 55-69 years with primary liver carcinoma and hepatitis B virus infection. The sequenced sample was tumor-adjacent normal liver tissue. This chain uses TRBV12-3 or TRBV12-4 with TRBJ1-4, with 8 bases that match TRBD1. The CDR3 DNA is TGTGCCAGCACCGTACAGGGGGGGGTTGAAAAACTGTTTTTT. This translates into CASTVQGGVEKLFF.